This T cell receptor beta chain was observed in a study of human T cells and chemical hapten exposure (dated by TCRdb to about 2021). Study-level background: For sensitization, 2% DPC in acetone was applied to a roughly 2 cm by roughly 2 cm area of upper inner arm skin. Throughout the study period of 20 to 25 weeks, patients also received therapeutic DPC doses to the scalp every week. Patch testing was done on the upper back using Finn chambers containing 0.01% DPC, and results were scored after 6 days according to International Contact Dermatitis Research Group standards. The patient cohort, mostly female, included alopecia areata with under or over 50% scalp involvement, alopecia totalis and alopecia universalis. Libraries were combined into a pool for sequencing, and differences in TCR yield between samples came mainly from small differences in library volumes within the pool. The study tracked peripheral blood TCR repertoire changes in vivo during primary and secondary sensitization to the hapten diphenylcyclopropenone (DPC) in alopecia patients. Patient blood was sampled pre-sensitization (week 0) and at 2, 6 and about 24 weeks after DPC sensitization. Twenty-nine alopecia patients provided blood for TCR sequencing at one to four time points (pre-sensitization, 2, 6 and 24 weeks).

The CDR3, cysteine through phenylalanine, is 16 amino acids long. Only the CDR3 DNA stays, 48 bases, in frame from base 1. CDR1 MNHEY and CDR2 SVGEGT were looked up in the germline V gene. V is pared back by 7 bases and J by 0 bases, with 15 bases lying between the germline termini. Worth noting for this clonotype: Its specific antigen is unknown. Base quality data are lacking; no much larger clone is found one base away.

Overall study outcomes, separate from this receptor: Expanded TCRs formed significantly more large CDR3 similarity clusters than pre-sensitization or healthy control sets, consistent with antigen-driven responses. Repeated subsampling changed both the strength of the expansion versus patch-test correlation and the threshold at which that correlation became significant. A positive correlation was found between the number of PT1 expanded TCRs and patch test score, with significance reached at thresholds 8, 16 and 32 but not 4. The number of TCRs above 1 in 1000 frequency did not change with DPC sensitization; there was no evidence of global repertoire structure alterations. Alopecia, a presumed autoimmune disease, was present in all patients, so the immune response of the patients might differ from that of healthy individuals.

The time point label here, explained by the study, means: patch test 1, 2 weeks after DPC sensitization. In light of the paper, this sample's treatment or condition label describes: therapeutic diphenylcyclopropenone sensitization with weekly scalp DPC. At each patch-test visit, blood was drawn before the patch test was applied. Patients were eligible if aged 18 to 70, diagnosed with alopecia and judged suitable for DPC therapy, and pregnant patients were excluded. Total RNA was extracted from unfractionated whole blood collected in Tempus Blood RNA tubes. The library came from RACE. Instrument used: NextSeq 500. During library preparation, unique molecular identifiers were attached to individual cDNA molecules so that TCRs could be counted in a quantitative, reproducible way. From each blood RNA sample, both TCR alpha and TCR beta chains were sequenced. The authors' analysis ran thus. A median of approximately 96,000 TCRs per sample was observed, with a range of 23,224 to 690,600. The Decombinator software suite was used to annotate V, J and CDR3 in the TCR reads. To make PS versus PT1 abundance plots, every sample was subsampled to the same number of TCRs (28,000). TCRs were defined as expanded if absent before sensitization and observed at least eight times at the 2-week time point. The raw public reads went through TCRdb reprocessing: fastp at Q25, MiXCR clone calling, in-frame beta chains kept. When rows share a CDR3 protein, they turn into one entry using the most common DNA and genes. The V and J calls follow TCRdb's processing rather than the paper's. The sample profile shows around 340,000 distinct CDR3 sequences; under 8% of them were found once. The biggest ten clones account for approximately 8.9% of the sample.

Sample: whole blood, taken in connection with sensitization to the hapten diphenylcyclopropenone (DPC). Recombination linked TRBV6-2 or TRBV6-3 to TRBJ2-2; perhaps TRBD1 is the D gene, with 5 bases matching. The TCR was taken from a young woman with alopecia areata. Some clones in this sample may be carry-over from other donors' samples. The nucleotide sequence reads TGTGCCAGCAACGACCCCCCAGGGACGAACACCGGGGAGCTGTTTTTT. Translated, this is CASNDPPGTNTGELFF.